The entry that follows covers one T cell receptor (beta chain) sequence. This specimen belongs to a study of control samples from healthy donors and cancer patients. From germline, CDR1 is SGHTA and CDR2 FQGNSA. The CDR3 runs to 17 residues. The V end was cut by 0 bases, the J end by 2 bases, with 16 bases between. Repertoires were generated with immunoSEQ multiplex PCR, while TCRdb's copy carries only in-frame clones and drops some. The data contain about 130,000 clones, 90% of them singletons. This sequence originates from a man younger than 35 in good health. Sequences were obtained from blood. The chain couples TRBV7-2 to TRBJ2-5, with a weak D call TRBD2 (6 bases). As DNA, the CDR3 is TGTGCCAGCAGCTTAGCGCTTACCGGGACTCTACAAGAGACCCAGTACTTC. As protein: CASSLALTGTLQETQYF. The full variable domain, rest sourced from reference TRBV7-2 and TRBJ2-5, is GAGVSQSPSNKVTEKGKDVELRCDPISGHTALYWYRQSLGQGLEFLIYFQGNSAPDKSGLPSDRFSAERTGGSVSTLTIQRTQQEDSAVYLCASSLALTGTLQETQYFGPGTRLLVL.